Sequencing of this TCR beta chain was carried out in a study of shared clonotypes between healthy human individuals. Study-wide findings and caveats: Genetic and exposure-history diversity was limited by the small donor number. Sampling involved blood alone; tissue repertoires likely differ.

Trimming removed 4 bases at V and 5 bases at J, with 9 bases between. Germline CDR1 MDHEN, CDR2 SYDVKM. The CDR3 loop spans 12 amino acids. Terminally differentiated effector memory CD45RA+ cells were excluded by CCR7 positive selection of CD45RO-negative cells. Donors had no recently reported acute infections or vaccinations and were HIV-negative. About 30,000 T cell genomes, or around 200 ng DNA, went into the sorted-subset replicate PCRs. The repertoire was sequenced with immunoSEQ multiplex PCR; TCRdb's copy has only in-frame clones and lacks some. This sample carries approximately 2,000,000 clones, about 93% of them seen once, and the ten largest clones take approximately 1.6%. In regard to this clone: Its antigen remains unidentified.

The TCR was taken from a man aged 18 to 35 in good health. Some clones in this sample may be carry-over from other donors' samples. The gene calls are TRBV28 and TRBJ2-7, with no clear D. The sequenced material came from naive CD8+ T cells from PBMCs. CDR3 residues: CASSSAYDEQYF. Here the CDR3 DNA reads TGTGCCAGCAGTTCCGCATACGACGAGCAGTACTTC.